This T cell receptor (beta chain) was profiled in a study of shared T cell receptors in the human thymus. The J segment lost 6 bases and the V segment lost 6 bases, leaving 14 bases of the junction unmatched. This CDR3 has 17 residues. CDR1 is SNHLY and CDR2 is FYNNEI in the germline V gene. Assay used: immunoSEQ multiplex PCR; TCRdb lists only in-frame clones, some missing. This table has about 380,000 clones, just under 95% appearing once. This clone was counted a few times. The clonotype was recovered from a human donor. The sample comprised thymocytes. The rearrangement links TRBV2 to TRBJ1-4, with 9 nucleotides matching TRBD1. CDR3 protein: CASRIQGAGADDEKLFF. CDR3 in DNA: TGTGCCAGCAGGATACAGGGGGCAGGAGCAGATGATGAAAAACTGTTTTTT.